The clone carrying this TCR beta chain has more than one count but fewer than ten. The data originate from a study of CD8 T cells in ankylosing spondylitis. TCRdb passed the 5' RACE reads through MiXCR, listing each CDR3 protein once. The sample includes some 33,000 distinct CDR3 sequences, approximately 14% of them seen just once. Germline-derived CDR1 and CDR2 are DFQATT and SNEGSKA (reference sequence). The CDR3 is made up of 15 amino acids. Trimming pared 6 bases from V and 2 bases from J, leaving 16 bases between. Sequencing input: blood. This clonotype was sampled from a male donor with ankylosing spondylitis or in good health (not recorded which). V usage is TRBV20-1 and J usage is TRBJ2-2; either TRBD1 or TRBD2 may fit D (5 bases each). Here the CDR3 DNA reads TGCAGTGCGAAACCTGGGGGAGTAAACACCGGGGAGCTGTTTTTT. It yields the protein CSAKPGGVNTGELFF.